The 21 T cell receptor beta chains below were found in one sample sequenced in a study of regulatory T cells in long-lasting Graves disease (dated by TCRdb to about 2021). The time point label of this sample denotes: persistent/refractory GD, antithyroid drugs over 5 years with positive TRAb. For both TCR sequencing and RNA sequencing, RNA was extracted from PBMCs in TRIzol. Library preparation employed multiplex PCR. The sequencer listed for this sample is Illumina HiSeq 4000. To build TCR beta libraries, CDR3 regions were amplified by Arm-PCR using iRepertoire HTBI primers. TCRdb reran the public reads through fastp at Q25 and MiXCR, keeping productive beta chains. Each entry merges the rows of one CDR3 protein and shows their most common DNA and genes. This sample lists approximately 400,000 distinct CDR3 sequences; 23% were detected once. 25% to 30% of the sample rests with the top ten. Here the sequenced sample was peripheral blood mononuclear cells (PBMCs), taken when the disease was refractory, from a patient treated with antithyroid drugs. These receptors all come from a woman in her forties with Graves disease. Donor details come from another sample of the same person, matched by shared clones.

The V call is TRBV3-1, the J call TRBJ1-3, with TRBD1 as a possible D gene (5 bases). The V end lost 4 bases, the J end lost 0 bases, and 13 bases lay between the germline ends. CDR1 is LGHDT, CDR2 YNNKEL, per germline (reference sequence). The CDR3 has 16 amino acids. The CDR3 sequence is CASSLGRQSSGNTIYF. DNA for the CDR3: TGTGCCAGCAGCCTGGGACGGCAGAGCTCTGGAAACACCATATATTTT.

The V and J genes are TRBV25-1 and TRBJ2-1; D is possibly TRBD1 (6 bases). Trimming removed 2 bases at V and 7 bases at J, with 21 bases between. The CDR3 consists of 17 residues. From germline, CDR1 is MGHDK and CDR2 SYGVNS. The CDR3 here is CASSESLFSDSSNEQFF. In nucleotides, the CDR3 is TGTGCCAGCAGTGAAAGCCTGTTCTCGGACAGCTCAAATGAGCAGTTCTTC.

About this clonotype: A much larger clone differs by one base, so this may be a read error. The V gene is TRBV28, the J gene TRBJ2-5, with 13 bases that match TRBD2. The CDR3 length is 23 residues. Germline V lookup: CDR1 MDHEN, CDR2 SYDVKM. Unmatched junction bases numbered 30, after V lost 5 bases and J lost 6 bases. The CDR3 protein is CASSIFRRGTSGKFRVGKQTQYF. CDR3 bases: TGTGCCAGCAGTATATTCCGACGAGGGACTAGCGGGAAGTTTAGGGTAGGGAAACAGACCCAGTACTTC.

The chain links TRBV20-1 to TRBJ2-4; TRBD1 is a possible D gene (6 bases). With 4 bases removed from V and 8 bases from J, the gap between germline ends came to 9 bases. CDR1 DFQATT and CDR2 SNEGSKA come from the germline V gene (reference sequence). This CDR3 region has 11 residues. CDR3 nucleotides: TGCAGTGCTAACAGGGTTGACATTCAGTACTTC. As protein: CSANRVDIQYF.

The gene calls are TRBV5-1 and TRBJ2-1; D may be TRBD2 (6 bases). The germline gives CDR1 SGHRS, CDR2 YFSETQ. V lost 0 bases to trimming and J lost 3 bases, with 10 bases between them. This CDR3 spans 15 amino acids. CDR3 DNA: TGCGCCAGCAGCTTGGCCGGGAGAGACTACAATGAGCAGTTCTTC. Translation: CASSLAGRDYNEQFF.

This clonotype has at least ten counts. The chain carries TRBV7-3 and TRBJ1-1; D gene uncertain. From germline, CDR1 is SGHTA and CDR2 FQGTGA. The CDR3 totals 13 residues. V lost 4 bases and J lost 1, with 7 bases in between. The CDR3 DNA follows: TGTGCCAGCAGCTACCACTCGAACACTGAAGCTTTCTTT. It yields the protein CASSYHSNTEAFF.

The chain couples TRBV27 to TRBJ2-7; 10 nucleotides align to TRBD1. Trimming at V came to 3 bases and at J to 3 bases, leaving 5 bases not matched to a gene. Germline V gives CDR1 MNHEY, CDR2 SMNVEV (reference sequence). The CDR3 runs to 15 residues. The CDR3 nucleotides are TGTGCCAGCAGTTTTATCCGGGACAGGGGCTACGAGCAGTACTTC. Translation: CASSFIRDRGYEQYF.

This clonotype has a count of ten or more. This chain joins TRBV7-2 and TRBJ1-2; unclear D gene. V was trimmed by 3 bases and J by 1 base, leaving 6 bases between them. Germline-derived CDR1 and CDR2 are SGHTA and FQGNSA. The CDR3 consists of 13 residues. CDR3 bases: TGTGCCAGCAGCTTTGGGGTTAACTATGGCTACACCTTC. Translating it yields CASSFGVNYGYTF. The entire variable domain, with the rest obtained from reference TRBV7-2 and TRBJ1-2, is as follows: GAGVSQSPSNKVTEKGKDVELRCDPISGHTALYWYRQSLGQGLEFLIYFQGNSAPDKSGLPSDRFSAERTGGSVSTLTIQRTQQEDSAVYLCASSFGVNYGYTFGSGTRLTVV.

This clonotype appeared a few times. The chain joins TRBV20-1 to TRBJ1-5, with TRBD1 identical over 7 bases. The CDR3 runs 15 residues. With V trimmed by 0 bases and J by 2 bases, 4 bases remained unmatched. Germline lookup yields CDR1 DFQATT and CDR2 SNEGSKA (reference sequence). The chain's CDR3 is CSARDSRGGNQPQHF. CDR3 coding DNA: TGCAGTGCTAGAGATTCCAGGGGGGGCAATCAGCCCCAGCATTTT.

In its sample, this clonotype was seen many times. The chain links TRBV11-2 to TRBJ1-1; D might be TRBD1 (5 bases). Germline CDR1 is SGHAT and CDR2 is FQNNGV. This CDR3 region has 14 residues. V was cut by 4 bases and J by 5 bases, with 14 bases left in between. The CDR3 sequence: CASSSGYSGTEAFF. For the CDR3, the DNA is TGTGCCAGCAGCTCCGGGTATTCAGGGACTGAAGCTTTCTTT.

The chain has TRBV28 and TRBJ2-6; the D gene is possibly TRBD2 (5 bases). Trimming pared 2 bases from V and 1 base from J, leaving 12 bases between. In germline, CDR1 is MDHEN, CDR2 SYDVKM. The CDR3 sequence is 17 residues long. The CDR3 sequence is CASSLTGKLSGANVLTF. CDR3 nucleotides: TGTGCCAGCAGTTTAACGGGAAAACTTTCTGGGGCCAACGTCCTGACTTTC.

The sample holds many counts of this clonotype. The J gene is TRBJ2-7, the V gene TRBV7-8; tentative D call: TRBD1 (5 bases). The CDR3 length is 16 residues. Germline V gene sequence: CDR1 SGHVS, CDR2 FQNEAQ. Trimming left V 1 base short and J 3 bases short, with 16 bases between. The CDR3 loop is CASSLVLSGNGYEQYF. The CDR3 nucleotides read TGTGCCAGCAGCTTAGTCCTTTCAGGGAACGGCTACGAGCAGTACTTC.

In this sample, this clonotype turned up many times. V is TRBV11-2 and J is TRBJ2-5, with D maybe TRBD2 (5 bases). V was pared by 6 bases and J by 9 bases, with 23 bases between. Germline V CDR1 and CDR2: SGHAT, FQNNGV. The CDR3 totals 15 residues. The CDR3 DNA is TGTGCCAGCAGGCTAAACCCGGGCAGTTCGGGGTCCCAGTACTTC. This translates into CASRLNPGSSGSQYF.

The V gene is TRBV7-9, the J gene TRBJ2-7; weak D call: TRBD1 (6 bases). Trimming took 3 bases from V and 0 from J, leaving 9 bases between them. Germline V gene sequence: CDR1 SEHNR, CDR2 FQNEAQ (reference sequence). CDR3 length: 14 amino acids. CDR3 nucleotide sequence: TGTGCCAGCAGCTTCCAGGGGCGCTCCTACGAGCAGTACTTC. It translates to CASSFQGRSYEQYF.

This clonotype has ten or more counts. The chain is built from TRBV6-2 or TRBV6-3 and TRBJ1-5; no firm D call. V was cut by 5 bases and J by 11 bases, with 16 bases left in between. Germline CDR1 reads MNHEY; CDR2 reads SVGEGT. There are 13 residues in the CDR3. The CDR3 DNA reads as TGTGCCAGCAGTGAAAAGAGGTCTTCGTCCCAGCATTTT. Its translation: CASSEKRSSSQHF.

This clonotype was counted at least ten times. This chain joins TRBV7-2 and TRBJ2-5; D remains unclear. The ends were cut back, 6 bases at V and 5 bases at J, with 10 bases in the middle. Per the germline V gene, CDR1 is SGHTA and CDR2 is FQGNSA. CDR3 size: 12 residues. For the CDR3, the DNA is TGTGCCAGCAGTCCAAAGCTGGAGACCCAGTACTTC. Translated: CASSPKLETQYF.

The gene calls are TRBV5-1 and TRBJ1-5; 8 positions match TRBD1. The trim removed 4 bases at V and 6 bases at J, leaving 9 bases unmatched. Germline V gene lookup returns CDR1 SGHRS and CDR2 YFSETQ. This CDR3 comprises 15 residues. CDR3 sequence (DNA): TGCGCCAGCAGCCCCGACAGGGGTTACGGTCAGCCCCAGCATTTT. Protein sequence: CASSPDRGYGQPQHF.

Note on this clonotype: This is likely an artifact of a read error, given a far larger clone one base away. The V call is TRBV6-2 or TRBV6-3, the J call TRBJ1-6, with D hard to call. Germline assignment: CDR1 MNHEY and CDR2 SVGEGT. The CDR3 sequence is 15 residues long. The CDR3 DNA reads TGTGTCAGCAGTTACCTCCAGGTCTATAATTCACCCCTCCACTTT. Encoded protein: CVSSYLQVYNSPLHF.

The chain is built from TRBV9 and TRBJ2-6; D may match TRBD1 or TRBD2 (5 bases each). The CDR3 covers 12 residues. CDR1 is SGDLS, CDR2 YYNGEE, per germline. V was cut by 7 bases and J by 3 bases, with 5 bases left in between. The CDR3 DNA reads TGTGCCAGCGGGGGTGGGGCCAACGTCCTGACTTTC. Residues: CASGGGANVLTF. The full variable domain, with the rest looked up from reference TRBV9 and TRBJ2-6, is DSGVTQTPKHLITATGQRVTLRCSPRSGDLSVYWYQQSLDQGLQFLIQYYNGEERAKGNILERFSAQQFPDLHSELNLSSLELGDSALYFCASGGGANVLTFGAGSRLTVL.

The genes are TRBV6-1 and TRBJ1-2; D not certain. Between the trimmed V and J ends, which lost 0 bases and 4 bases, there was a span of 12 bases. The CDR3 has 15 residues. Germline-derived CDR1 and CDR2 are MNHNS and SASEGT. The CDR3 region is CASSEATAPRYGYTF. The CDR3 DNA reads TGTGCCAGCAGTGAAGCTACAGCGCCCCGCTATGGCTACACCTTC.

This clonotype has just a few counts. The chain carries TRBV13 and TRBJ2-4; the match to TRBD2 covers 7 bases. CDR1 and CDR2 from the germline V gene are PRHDT and FYEKMQ (reference sequence). V was pared by 2 bases and J by 6 bases, with 4 bases of the junction left unmatched. The CDR3 has 14 residues. The DNA of the CDR3 is TGTGCCAGCAGCTTATTAAGCGGGACAAACATTCAGTACTTC. This encodes CASSLLSGTNIQYF.